This TCR beta chain was recorded in a study of blood T cell repertoires in COVID-19. The data were produced by immunoSEQ multiplex PCR, yet TCRdb's version contains in-frame clones alone and is incomplete. The sample lists some 87,000 clones; 70% to 90% were seen once. The CDR3 contains 16 residues. CDR1 is SGHAT and CDR2 is FQNNGV in the germline V gene. V shed 5 bases, J shed 2 bases, and the junction held 6 bases outside the gene matches. Sequencing was carried out using peripheral blood. This TCR derives from a human donor in a cohort sampled during active COVID-19. V usage is TRBV11-2 and J usage is TRBJ1-6; 7 nucleotides align to TRBD1. The CDR3 here is CASSPTGSTYNSPLHF. The CDR3 coding sequence is TGTGCCAGCAGCCCGACAGGGAGCACCTATAATTCACCCCTCCACTTT.